Below, 29 T cell receptor beta chains from the same sample are listed, as sequenced in a study of early T cells in non-severe SARS-CoV-2 infection. MiXCR, applied by TCRdb to the 5' RACE reads, yields one record per CDR3 protein. Of around 46,000 distinct CDR3 sequences listed, around 5.2% are singletons. The sequencing sample was made of whole blood. The receptors were gathered from an adult who was a healthcare worker with PCR-confirmed SARS-CoV-2 infection or an uninfected control (not recorded which).

This clonotype appeared many times. The chain recombines TRBV6-2 or TRBV6-3 with TRBJ2-7; the D is unclear. Trimming pared 6 bases from V and 0 bases from J, leaving 3 bases between. The CDR3 loop spans 11 amino acids. Germline CDR1 MNHEY, CDR2 SVGEGT. The CDR3 nucleotides read TGTGCCAGCAGCCCCTCCTACGAGCAGTACTTC. Translating gives CASSPSYEQYF.

Ten or more counts support this clonotype. The V call is TRBV7-2, the J call TRBJ1-3; D is unclear. Germline-derived CDR1 and CDR2 are SGHTA and FQGNSA. The CDR3 totals 15 residues. V was pared by 4 bases and J by 2 bases, with 12 bases between. The CDR3 reads CASSSTPLPGNTIYF. The DNA of the CDR3 is TGTGCCAGCAGCTCCACCCCGCTTCCTGGAAACACCATATATTTT.

In this sample, this clonotype turned up many times. The chain recombines TRBV12-3 or TRBV12-4 with TRBJ2-1, with 14 nucleotides matching TRBD2. The length of the CDR3 is 17 residues. The J segment lost 1 base and the V segment lost 4 bases, leaving 3 bases of the junction unmatched. The CDR3 loop reads CASSSGLAGASYNEQFF. As DNA, the CDR3 is TGTGCCAGCAGTTCGGGACTAGCGGGAGCATCCTACAATGAGCAGTTCTTC.

This clonotype was picked up many times. The chain recombines TRBV5-1 with TRBJ1-2; unclear D gene. This CDR3 is built from 14 residues. CDR1 SGHRS and CDR2 YFSETQ come from the germline V gene. V was trimmed by 4 bases and J by 4 bases, leaving 14 bases between them. Here the CDR3 reads CASSLRPTPYGYTF. The CDR3 coding sequence is TGCGCCAGCAGCCTTCGACCAACCCCCTATGGCTACACCTTC.

Many counts were recorded for this clonotype. The V and J genes are TRBV10-2 and TRBJ2-3, with 10 bases aligning to TRBD2. Germline CDR1 is WSHSY and CDR2 is SAAADI. V shed 4 bases and J 4 bases; nucleotides not matched to a gene: 2. This CDR3 has 14 residues. CDR3 region: CASSVLAGADTQYF. CDR3 DNA: TGCGCCAGCAGTGTCCTAGCGGGAGCAGATACGCAGTATTTT.

This clonotype was picked up many times. The rearrangement uses TRBV29-1 and TRBJ2-5; TRBD1 aligns across 8 bases. J gave up 1 base and V 6 bases, and 4 bases lay outside the gene matches. This CDR3 region has 13 residues. Germline values: CDR1 SQVTM, CDR2 ANQGSEA. As DNA, the CDR3 is TGCAGCGTGAGGGGGACAGGCCAAGAGACCCAGTACTTC. Amino acid sequence: CSVRGTGQETQYF.

Many counts were recorded for this clonotype. This sequence joins TRBV29-1 and TRBJ2-5, with 9 bases matching TRBD1. Germline V gene data show CDR1 as SQVTM and CDR2 as ANQGSEA. V lost 5 bases, J lost 5 bases, and 9 bases stayed unmatched. This CDR3 has 14 amino acids. The CDR3 DNA reads as TGCAGCGTTCCCGGGACAGGGAGGACGGAGACCCAGTACTTC. Translating it yields CSVPGTGRTETQYF.

This clonotype was seen at least ten times. This chain joins TRBV19 and TRBJ2-1, with D perhaps being TRBD1 or TRBD2 (6 bases each). In germline, CDR1 is LNHDA, CDR2 SQIVND (reference sequence). The V and J ends lost 7 bases and 8 bases respectively, with 15 bases between them. The CDR3 sequence is 13 residues long. DNA for the CDR3: TGTGCCAGTACCACGGATAGGGGGGATGAGCAGTTCTTC. This sequence encodes CASTTDRGDEQFF.

This clonotype was seen a few times. The chain couples TRBV4-3 to TRBJ1-1; TRBD1 agrees at 8 bases. V lost 1 base and J lost 3; bases outside the gene matches: 13. The V gene's germline CDR1 is LGHNA and CDR2 YSLEER. This CDR3 has 18 amino acids. As DNA, the CDR3 is TGCGCCAGCAGCCAAGGGTTAGCGGGCACACAGGGGGACACTGAAGCTTTCTTT. As protein: CASSQGLAGTQGDTEAFF.

On this clonotype itself: One junction end disagrees with the germline gene, perhaps due to a read error. The gene calls are TRBV14 and TRBJ2-3, with D tentatively TRBD2 (6 bases). The CDR3 spans 12 residues. Germline values: CDR1 SGHDN, CDR2 FVKESK. The CDR3 bases are TGTGCCAGCAGCCAAGGCCGCGGGGCCGCCGATTTT. Its protein product is CASSQGRGAADF.

This clonotype has ten or more counts. This chain joins TRBV20-1 and TRBJ2-5, with unresolved D. CDR3 length equals 9 residues. Per germline, CDR1 DFQATT and CDR2 SNEGSKA (reference sequence). V was pared by 5 bases and J by 5 bases, with 3 bases between. CDR3 coding DNA: TGCAGTGCTGAGGAGACCCAGTACTTC. Translation: CSAEETQYF.

This clonotype was counted ten times or more. This chain uses TRBV12-3 or TRBV12-4 with TRBJ1-5; D perhaps matches TRBD1 (5 bases). Trimming took 5 bases from V and 1 from J, leaving 12 bases between them. CDR3 length: 15 residues. The CDR3 loop reads CASSLGTVSNQPQHF. The CDR3 nucleotides read TGTGCCAGCAGTCTCGGGACGGTCAGCAATCAGCCCCAGCATTTT.

The chain carries TRBV9 and TRBJ1-1; the D gene is possibly TRBD1 (6 bases). V gave up 5 bases and J gave up 1 base, with 9 bases separating them. The CDR3 runs to 13 residues. CDR1 SGDLS and CDR2 YYNGEE come from the germline V gene. The CDR3 here is CASSGGPNTEAFF. The CDR3 nucleotides read TGTGCCAGCAGTGGGGGGCCGAACACTGAAGCTTTCTTT.

This clonotype came up many times. V usage is TRBV5-4 and J usage is TRBJ2-7, with D perhaps being TRBD1 or TRBD2 (6 bases each). Trimming removed 1 base from V and 7 bases from J, with 12 bases in between. Germline V lookup: CDR1 SGHNT, CDR2 YYREEE (reference sequence). There are 13 residues in the CDR3. The CDR3 DNA reads TGTGCCAGCAGCTTGTCGGGGGCAGGGGAGCAGTACTTC. Translated, it gives CASSLSGAGEQYF.

In its sample, this clonotype was seen many times. The chain has TRBV20-1 and TRBJ2-1; 7 bases line up with TRBD2. The CDR3 loop spans 15 amino acids. The V and J ends lost 2 bases and 9 bases, in that order; junction bases with no gene match: 13. The germline V gene encodes CDR1 DFQATT and CDR2 SNEGSKA (reference sequence). The chain's CDR3 is CSARSGSGQRSEQFF. The DNA for the CDR3 is TGCAGTGCTAGATCGGGTAGCGGGCAAAGGTCTGAGCAGTTCTTC.

Ten or more counts support this clonotype. This chain links TRBV9 with TRBJ1-4; no clear D. CDR1 and CDR2 from the germline V gene are SGDLS and YYNGEE. V was cut by 0 bases and J by 4 bases, with 7 bases left in between. The CDR3 has 14 amino acids. CDR3 in amino acids: CASSVDGLNEKLFF. CDR3 in DNA: TGTGCCAGCAGCGTAGATGGGCTTAATGAAAAACTGTTTTTT. Together with reference TRBV9 and TRBJ1-4, the CDR3 gives the full variable domain: DSGVTQTPKHLITATGQRVTLRCSPRSGDLSVYWYQQSLDQGLQFLIQYYNGEERAKGNILERFSAQQFPDLHSELNLSSLELGDSALYFCASSVDGLNEKLFFGSGTQLSVL.

This clonotype was counted at least ten times. The chain couples TRBV20-1 to TRBJ1-1; D gene ambiguous. CDR1 is DFQATT and CDR2 is SNEGSKA in the germline V gene (reference sequence). V was trimmed by 6 bases and J by 1 base, leaving 9 bases between them. This CDR3 contains 12 residues. The CDR3 is CSAGDSNTEAFF. DNA of the CDR3: TGCAGTGCCGGTGATTCGAACACTGAAGCTTTCTTT.

This clonotype was seen repeatedly, ten times or more. The genes are TRBV18 and TRBJ1-1; 8 positions match TRBD1. Germline V gives CDR1 KGHSH, CDR2 LQKENI. The CDR3 loop spans 14 amino acids. V shed 3 bases, J shed 5 bases, and the junction held 5 bases outside the gene matches. The CDR3 is CASSPQGAGTEAFF. Written as DNA, the CDR3 is TGTGCCAGCTCACCGCAGGGGGCAGGGACTGAAGCTTTCTTT.

This clonotype showed up many times. The chain employs TRBV19 and TRBJ2-7; TRBD1 agrees at 7 bases. Looked up from germline, CDR1 is LNHDA and CDR2 is SQIVND (reference sequence). J lost 10 bases, V lost 5 bases, and 8 bases had no gene match. The CDR3 has 12 residues. In DNA, the CDR3 is TGTGCCAGTAGTCCCCAGACAGGGAACCAGTACTTC. It specifies CASSPQTGNQYF.

As regards this clonotype: A much larger clonotype is one base distant, so this may be a read error. The chain combines TRBV20-1 with TRBJ1-1; TRBD1 aligns across 7 bases. The germline CDR1 and CDR2 sequences are DFQATT and SNEGSKA (reference sequence). This CDR3 spans 12 amino acids. The CDR3 DNA is TGCAATGCGTACACAGGGGACACTGAAGCTTTCTTT. Translation gives CNAYTGDTEAFF.

The rearrangement joins TRBV5-1 to TRBJ1-3; D is ambiguous. Germline V gene sequence: CDR1 SGHRS, CDR2 YFSETQ. Trimming cost V 0 bases and J 0 bases, with 7 bases left between them. This CDR3 comprises 15 residues. CDR3 nucleotide sequence: TGCGCCAGCAGCTTGGGTTACCGCTCTGGAAACACCATATATTTT. Protein sequence: CASSLGYRSGNTIYF.

This clonotype was seen repeatedly, ten times or more. J is TRBJ1-6 and V is TRBV7-2, with TRBD1 matching over 9 bases. The CDR3 spans 16 residues. CDR1 and CDR2 (germline): SGHTA, FQGNSA. The V gene end was trimmed by 4 bases and the J gene end by 7 bases; junction bases not matched to a gene: 8. The CDR3 DNA follows: TGTGCCAGCAGCTACGAAAGGGGGACAGGGAATTCACCCCTCCACTTT. Translation gives CASSYERGTGNSPLHF.

This chain links TRBV12-5 with TRBJ2-7; D could derive from TRBD1 or TRBD2 (5 bases each). V was cut by 6 bases and J by 1 base, with 13 bases left in between. Germline V gives CDR1 LGHNT, CDR2 FRNRAP. This CDR3 contains 14 residues. The CDR3 sequence is CASGPGTASYEQYF. Here the CDR3 DNA reads TGTGCTAGTGGACCCGGGACCGCTTCCTACGAGCAGTACTTC.

This clonotype has ten or more counts. The genes are TRBV4-1 and TRBJ2-1; TRBD2 agrees at 15 bases. The CDR3 consists of 17 residues. The V gene end was trimmed by 5 bases and the J gene end by 6 bases; junction bases not matched to a gene: 8. From germline, CDR1 is MGHRA and CDR2 YSYEKL. CDR3 amino acids: CASSSWTSGRGVNEQFF. CDR3 DNA sequence: TGCGCCAGCAGCTCATGGACTAGCGGGAGGGGAGTCAATGAGCAGTTCTTC.

This clonotype was seen a handful of times. The rearrangement joins TRBV7-9 to TRBJ2-1; a possible D gene is TRBD1 (6 bases). Germline assignment: CDR1 SEHNR and CDR2 FQNEAQ (reference sequence). The CDR3 is 13 amino acids. Trimming cost V 3 bases and J 9 bases, with 12 bases left between them. CDR3 nucleotides: TGTGCCAGCAGCTTGCCCGGGACAATTGAGCAGTTCTTC. This translates into CASSLPGTIEQFF.

This clonotype has ten or more counts. The chain combines TRBV19 with TRBJ1-4, with D perhaps matching TRBD1 (6 bases). Trimming left V 6 bases short and J 12 bases short, with 14 bases between. This CDR3 is 12 amino acids long. CDR1 LNHDA and CDR2 SQIVND come from the germline V gene (reference sequence). Here the CDR3 DNA reads TGTGCCAGTAGCGACCGGGACACTCAACTGTTTTTT. It is translated as CASSDRDTQLFF.

This clonotype appeared many times. The chain is built from TRBV2 and TRBJ1-5; D remains ambiguous. CDR1 and CDR2 (germline): SNHLY, FYNNEI. There are 14 residues in the CDR3. Trimming left V 3 bases short and J 0 bases short, with 6 bases between. The chain's CDR3 is CASSDGVSNQPQHF. In DNA, the CDR3 is TGTGCCAGCAGTGATGGGGTTAGCAATCAGCCCCAGCATTTT.

At least ten counts were recorded for this clonotype. The chain joins TRBV7-8 to TRBJ2-7, with TRBD1 matching over 7 bases. The germline CDR1 and CDR2 sequences are SGHVS and FQNEAQ. The ends lost 5 bases at V and 2 bases at J; junction bases unmatched: 6. This CDR3 comprises 14 residues. CDR3 nucleotide sequence: TGTGCCAGCAGCCGGACCGGGACAGCCTACGAGCAGTACTTC. It specifies CASSRTGTAYEQYF.

The sample holds many counts of this clonotype. The chain carries TRBV24-1 and TRBJ2-1; 9 bases align to TRBD2. The CDR3 loop spans 16 amino acids. Germline CDR1 is KGHDR and CDR2 is SFDVKD. The V gene end was trimmed by 4 bases and the J gene end by 4 bases; junction bases not matched to a gene: 7. CDR3 DNA: TGTGCCACCAGTGAACAGCGGGAGGTGGGATACAATGAGCAGTTCTTC. Protein product: CATSEQREVGYNEQFF.